Following are 14 T cell receptor beta chains from one sample sequenced in a study of cytomegalovirus exposure and HLA in healthy donors. The PCR had 60 Vbeta and 13 Jbeta primers. Generated by immunoSEQ multiplex PCR, the TCRdb table keeps only in-frame clones and is missing some. The table lists about 130,000 clones, roughly 88% of them singletons. The sample taken for sequencing was PBMCs. Source of these receptors: a man in his forties or fifties in good health and CMV-seronegative.

The chain joins TRBV5-1 to TRBJ1-1; TRBD1 might be the D (6 bases). Germline lookup yields CDR1 SGHRS and CDR2 YFSETQ. The CDR3 totals 15 residues. Trimming shortened V by 2 bases and J by 0 bases, and 11 bases separated the two germline ends. The CDR3 coding sequence is TGCGCCAGCAGCTTACAGGGCAACCTGAACACTGAAGCTTTCTTT. Amino acid sequence: CASSLQGNLNTEAFF.

The chain combines TRBV4-2 with TRBJ2-1; D is possibly TRBD2 (5 bases). Germline V CDR1 and CDR2: LGHNA, YNFKEQ. Trimming pared 5 bases from V and 9 bases from J, leaving 11 bases between. The CDR3 covers 12 residues. CDR3 protein: CASSNPGFEQFF. CDR3 in DNA: TGTGCCAGCAGCAACCCGGGGTTTGAGCAGTTCTTC.

The rearrangement joins TRBV10-2 to TRBJ1-4; weak D call: TRBD1 (5 bases). Germline loops: CDR1 WSHSY, CDR2 SAAADI. Trimming stripped 6 bases from V and 8 bases from J, with 22 bases between. The CDR3 totals 16 residues. The CDR3: CASSPGGTSHREKLFF. The CDR3 DNA reads TGCGCCAGCAGCCCCGGAGGGACTTCGCATCGAGAAAAACTGTTTTTT.

This clone has more than one count but fewer than ten. The J gene is TRBJ2-2, the V gene TRBV29-1; 7 bases are shared with TRBD1. The length of the CDR3 is 13 residues. Germline V gives CDR1 SQVTM, CDR2 ANQGSEA. V was pared by 4 bases and J by 3 bases, with 2 bases of the junction left unmatched. The CDR3 sequence: CSVGDSYTGELFF. Written as DNA, the CDR3 is TGCAGCGTTGGGGACAGTTACACCGGGGAGCTGTTTTTT.

The gene calls are TRBV2 and TRBJ2-2; the match to TRBD1 covers 10 bases. V trimming: 3 bases; J trimming: 6 bases; junction bases outside the gene matches: 19. The CDR3 contains 20 residues. Germline loops: CDR1 SNHLY, CDR2 FYNNEI. CDR3 nucleotides: TGTGCCAGCAGTGACCTCAATAACCCCCGACGGGACAGGGGCGCCGGGGAGCTGTTTTTT. Translating it yields CASSDLNNPRRDRGAGELFF.

The gene calls are TRBV7-8 and TRBJ2-7; D is perhaps TRBD1 (6 bases). The germline CDR1 and CDR2 sequences are SGHVS and FQNEAQ. V lost 4 bases, J lost 2 bases, and 15 bases lay in between. The CDR3 length is 15 residues. The CDR3 sequence: CASSSSAGVAYEQYF. The CDR3 region has the DNA TGTGCCAGCAGCTCCTCCGCAGGGGTAGCCTACGAGCAGTACTTC. Based on the CDR3 plus reference TRBV7-8 and TRBJ2-7, the full variable domain is GAGVSQSPRYKVAKRGQDVALRCDPISGHVSLFWYQQALGQGPEFLTYFQNEAQLDKSGLPSDRFFAERPEGSVSTLKIQRTQQEDSAVYLCASSSSAGVAYEQYFGPGTRLTVT.

The rearrangement links TRBV2 to TRBJ1-5, with unresolved D. V lost 7 bases and J lost 3, with 19 bases in between. The CDR3 is made up of 16 amino acids. Germline V gene data show CDR1 as SNHLY and CDR2 as FYNNEI. CDR3 protein: CASTGPEGIPNQPQHF. The CDR3 nucleotides are TGTGCCAGCACGGGTCCAGAGGGCATCCCCAATCAGCCCCAGCATTTT.

This chain uses TRBV5-1 with TRBJ2-7, with a weak D call TRBD1 (6 bases). CDR1 and CDR2 from the germline V gene are SGHRS and YFSETQ. The CDR3 spans 15 residues. Trimming took off 2 bases at V and 6 bases at J, with 18 bases between the two ends. CDR3 DNA sequence: TGCGCCAGCAGCTTATCAGGGGATATCCCCTCCGAGCAGTACTTC. Translation gives CASSLSGDIPSEQYF.

The chain joins TRBV6-4 to TRBJ1-6; D call uncertain. Trimming removed 2 bases from V and 8 bases from J, with 7 bases in between. The CDR3 has 13 residues. Germline V gene data show CDR1 as MRHNA and CDR2 as SNTAGT. The CDR3 DNA is TGTGCCAGCAGTGACAGGGAGGATTCACCCCTCCACTTT. Translating it yields CASSDREDSPLHF.

V usage is TRBV4-1 and J usage is TRBJ1-5; 9 nucleotides agree with TRBD1. The V gene's germline CDR1 is MGHRA and CDR2 YSYEKL. Trimming cost V 1 base and J 4 bases; bases outside gene matches: 2. The CDR3 is made up of 15 amino acids. The CDR3 sequence is CASSQGDRVNQPQHF. CDR3 nucleotide sequence: TGCGCCAGCAGCCAAGGGGACAGGGTAAATCAGCCCCAGCATTTT.

In its sample, this clone was seen once. The V and J genes are TRBV5-1 and TRBJ2-1, with D possibly TRBD1 on 5 matching bases. Trimming cost V 2 bases and J 5 bases, with 8 bases left between them. The CDR3 runs to 13 residues. CDR1 is SGHRS and CDR2 is YFSETQ in the germline V gene. The CDR3 DNA sequence: TGCGCCAGCAGCTTTGGGGCCGACAATGAGCAGTTCTTC. Residues: CASSFGADNEQFF.

The rearrangement links TRBV5-4 to TRBJ2-7; 8 bases map to TRBD2. CDR3 length equals 15 residues. Germline values: CDR1 SGHNT, CDR2 YYREEE (reference sequence). V lost 3 bases and J lost 4; bases outside the gene matches: 9. The CDR3: CASSSAGGSLYEQYF. CDR3 coding DNA: TGTGCCAGCAGCTCTGCGGGGGGATCCTTATACGAGCAGTACTTC.

V usage is TRBV5-1 and J usage is TRBJ1-2, with 11 bases that match TRBD1. Losses at the gene ends were 1 base for V and 5 bases for J; bases not matched to a gene: 4. Germline V gene lookup returns CDR1 SGHRS and CDR2 YFSETQ. CDR3 length: 15 amino acids. DNA of the CDR3: TGCGCCAGCAGCTTGAACGGACAGGGGGCTTATGGCTACACCTTC. Translating gives CASSLNGQGAYGYTF. Filled out from reference TRBV5-1 and TRBJ1-2, the complete variable domain reads KAGVTQTPRYLIKTRGQQVTLSCSPISGHRSVSWYQQTPGQGLQFLFEYFSETQRNKGNFPGRFSGRQFSNSRSEMNVSTLELGDSALYLCASSLNGQGAYGYTFGSGTRLTVV.

The rearrangement uses TRBV19 and TRBJ2-2, with TRBD2 identical over 15 bases. The germline V gene encodes CDR1 LNHDA and CDR2 SQIVND (reference sequence). J gave up 6 bases and V 9 bases, and 2 bases lay outside the gene matches. This CDR3 is 14 amino acids long. CDR3: CASGTSGGSGELFF. The DNA for the CDR3 is TGTGCCAGCGGGACTAGCGGGGGGTCCGGGGAGCTGTTTTTT.